This TCR beta chain was captured by sequencing in a study of T cells in Graves' hyperthyroidism and ophthalmopathy. Study-level findings and limits: A model using 13 V-J features told ophthalmopathy apart from stable hyperthyroidism.

This clonotype was recorded at least ten times. Its antigen is as yet unknown. Using RNA transcripts as the source, TCR beta CDR3 regions were amplified. The HTBI primer set was used in a first-round RT-PCR of the TCR CDR3. TCRdb re-called the multiplex PCR reads with MiXCR, one entry per CDR3 protein. The sample lists about 360,000 distinct CDR3 sequences; around 13% were seen once. V gave up 2 bases and J gave up 7 bases, with 16 bases separating them. CDR3 length: 15 amino acids. CDR1 is SGHRS, CDR2 YFSETQ, per germline. If no ophthalmopathy progression occurred within 18 months, Graves' hyperthyroidism was stable. Hyperthyroidism in the patients, aged 18 to 65, was newly diagnosed and under 2 months in duration.

The sequenced material came from blood. This receptor was taken from a woman aged 18 to 35 with Graves' hyperthyroidism. The V call is TRBV5-1, the J call TRBJ1-5; D gene ambiguous. CDR3 DNA sequence: TGCGCCAGCAGCTTAAATGGCGGGTCGGGACAGCCCCAGCATTTT. Its translation: CASSLNGGSGQPQHF.